This TCR beta chain was sequenced during a study of vaccination effects on CD4 cells after COVID-19 (dated by TCRdb to 2021 to 2024). Describing the broader study: Across the study, the median time from the second dose to post-vaccine sampling was 72 days (range 14 to 241). SARS-CoV-2 spike-specific CD4+ TCR repertoires from before and after mRNA vaccination were compared in COVID-19 convalescent patients and in infection-naive vaccine recipients. A total of approximately 9 COVID-19 convalescent patients and a handful of SARS-CoV-2-naive healthy vaccine recipients were included in the full study. The Oncomine TCR Beta short-read assay on an Illumina iSeq 100 was used to sequence cultures from other donors in the study.

This clone was observed a handful of times. The specificity of this receptor is unknown. No much larger clonotype is one base removed from it; base qualities were not supplied. V sheds 6 bases and J sheds 2 bases, leaving 16 bases between their ends. The CDR3 numbers 15 residues from cysteine through phenylalanine. The kept DNA is CDR3 alone, 45 bases in frame from the first base. In the germline V gene, CDR1 corresponds to SGHTA and CDR2 to FQGNSA. To identify antigen-specific CD4+ T cell clonotypes by their expansion, the ViraFEST assay first stimulated PBMC with viral peptide pools and then applied TCR sequencing. After less than 13 days of culture, CD4+ T cells were isolated with the EasySep CD4+ T cell isolation kit. Each participant received two doses of an mRNA SARS-CoV-2 vaccine, either BNT162b2 or mRNA-1273. None of the healthy vaccine recipients had a prior SARS-CoV-2 infection, which was confirmed by nucleocapsid antibody tests that came back negative both before and after vaccination. Each well held around 2 million PBMC cultured in IMDM containing approximately 5% human AB serum, roughly 9.6 IU/ml IL-2 and gentamicin, along with about 9.3 ug/ml peptides. Half of the culture medium was replaced with fresh IL-2-containing medium on days 3 and 7. Unless otherwise noted, each peptide stimulation condition was cultured in triplicate wells. Using Ficoll-Paque Plus gradient centrifugation, PBMC were separated from whole blood and then either used fresh or cryopreserved at -140C. The overlapping peptide pools covered the spike proteins of SARS-CoV-2 and of the common cold coronaviruses HCoV-NL63, HCoV-OC43 and HCoV-229E. Genomic DNA was extracted from cultured CD4+ T cells with the QIAamp micro DNA kit.

Overall study outcomes, separate from this receptor: Limitations of the study were the small number of convalescent patients and the absence of early post-infection timepoints. Both infection-induced and vaccine-induced clones contracted markedly at late post-vaccination timepoints, which is consistent with waning T cell responses. Among healthy vaccine recipients, nearly all vaccine-induced clones were SARS-CoV-2 mono-reactive, and only 1 of 255 was cross-reactive with common cold coronaviruses.

The library came from the immunoSEQ multiplex PCR assay. TCR beta CDR3 sequencing was performed on DNA from the cultured, isolated CD4+ T cells. Regarding the original processing steps: Non-productive TCR sequences were discarded, and reads were trimmed to the CDR3 region, with only CDR3s of 7 or more amino acids retained. The MANAFEST web app was used to identify antigen-specific clonotypes by comparing expansion in peptide wells with expansion in reference cultures. To be called positive, a clone needed expansion at FDR<0.05 compared with the reference and with all other wells, an odds ratio greater than 5, and a frequency greater than 0.1% in two replicate wells. A clonotype was called cross-reactive if it was significantly expanded both in SARS-CoV-2 spike wells and in at least one common cold coronavirus spike condition. Levenshtein distance calculated with the stringdist R package was used to assess CDR3 similarity, and unrooted trees were constructed with ape in R 3.6.1. TCRdb took over this immuneACCESS table, retaining in-frame rearrangements with V and J assigned. Such tables are incomplete; in checked studies, under half of the missing clones stem from an unresolved V gene, and the remainder is unexplained. V and J calls and clone size are as listed in that table; D and trimming were resolved from the DNA. The sample table holds about 72,000 clones, of which 80% to 85% were seen once. The ten top clones hold 0.95% to 1.5% of the sample.

This sample comprised CD4+ T cells from PBMCs cultured with HCoV-229E spike peptides, obtained after COVID-19 vaccination. Read against the paper, the sample's cell subset or site label means: HCoV-229E spike overlapping peptide pool stimulation. This chain is built from TRBV7-2 and TRBJ1-2, with no confidently assigned D gene. The source of this sequence is a human donor who received a COVID-19 vaccine. The CDR3 sequence is CASSLSTNANYGYTF. The DNA sequence is given as TGTGCCAGCAGTTTATCGACGAACGCGAACTATGGCTACACCTTC.